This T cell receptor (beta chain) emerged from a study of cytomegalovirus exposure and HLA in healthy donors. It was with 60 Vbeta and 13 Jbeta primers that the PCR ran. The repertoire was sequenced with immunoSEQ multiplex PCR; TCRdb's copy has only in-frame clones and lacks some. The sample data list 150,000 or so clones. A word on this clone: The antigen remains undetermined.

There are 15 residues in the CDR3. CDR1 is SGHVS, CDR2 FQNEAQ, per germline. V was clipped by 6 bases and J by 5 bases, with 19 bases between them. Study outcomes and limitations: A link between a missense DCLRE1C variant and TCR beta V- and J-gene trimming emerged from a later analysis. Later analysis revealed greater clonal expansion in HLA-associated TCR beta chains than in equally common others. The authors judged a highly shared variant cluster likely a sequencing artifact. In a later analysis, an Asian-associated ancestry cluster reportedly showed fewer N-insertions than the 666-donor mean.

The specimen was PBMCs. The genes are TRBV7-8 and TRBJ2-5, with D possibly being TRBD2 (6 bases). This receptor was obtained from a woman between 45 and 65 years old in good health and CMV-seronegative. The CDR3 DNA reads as TGTGCCAGCAGACCCGATAGCGGTTCATGGGAGACCCAGTACTTC. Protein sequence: CASRPDSGSWETQYF.